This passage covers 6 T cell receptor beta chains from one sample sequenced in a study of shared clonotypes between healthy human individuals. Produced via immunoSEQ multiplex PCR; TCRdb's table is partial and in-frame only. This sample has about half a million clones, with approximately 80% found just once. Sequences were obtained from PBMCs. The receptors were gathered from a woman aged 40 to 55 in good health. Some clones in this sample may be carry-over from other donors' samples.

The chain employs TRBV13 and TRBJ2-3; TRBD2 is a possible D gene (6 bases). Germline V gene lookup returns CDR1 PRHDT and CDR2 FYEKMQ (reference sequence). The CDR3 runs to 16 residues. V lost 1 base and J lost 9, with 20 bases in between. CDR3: CASSLAARGGQQTQYF. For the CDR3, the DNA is TGTGCCAGCAGCTTAGCGGCGCGGGGCGGCCAGCAGACGCAGTATTTT.

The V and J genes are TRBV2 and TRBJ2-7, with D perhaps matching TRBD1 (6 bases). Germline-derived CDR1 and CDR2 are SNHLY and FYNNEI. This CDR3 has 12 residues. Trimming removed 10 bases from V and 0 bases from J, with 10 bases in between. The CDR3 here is CATRGISYEQYF. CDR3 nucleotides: TGTGCCACCAGGGGTATCTCCTACGAGCAGTACTTC.

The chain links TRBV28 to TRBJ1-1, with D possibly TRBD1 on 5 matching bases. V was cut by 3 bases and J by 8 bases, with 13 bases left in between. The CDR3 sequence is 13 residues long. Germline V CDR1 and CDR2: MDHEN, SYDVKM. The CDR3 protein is CASSLGTAKEAFF. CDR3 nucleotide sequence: TGTGCCAGCAGTTTGGGGACGGCGAAGGAAGCTTTCTTT.

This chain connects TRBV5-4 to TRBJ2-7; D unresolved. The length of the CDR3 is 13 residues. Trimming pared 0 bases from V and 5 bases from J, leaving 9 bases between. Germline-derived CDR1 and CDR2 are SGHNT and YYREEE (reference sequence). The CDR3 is CASSLANTDEQYF. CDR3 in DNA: TGTGCCAGCAGCTTGGCCAACACGGACGAGCAGTACTTC.

The CDR3 DNA sequence: TGCGCCAGCAGCTTGGTCCTAGCGGGAGGGTCCGGGGAGCTGTTTTTT. Its translation is CASSLVLAGGSGELFF. V gene TRBV5-1 combines with J gene TRBJ2-2; 12 nucleotides align to TRBD2. CDR3 length: 16 amino acids. Germline trimming cut 0 bases from V and 6 bases from J; bases unmatched to any gene: 3. From germline, CDR1 is SGHRS and CDR2 YFSETQ.

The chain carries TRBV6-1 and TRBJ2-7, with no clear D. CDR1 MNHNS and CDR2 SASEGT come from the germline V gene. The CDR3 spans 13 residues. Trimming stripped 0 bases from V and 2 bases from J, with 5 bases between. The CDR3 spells CASSEAGPYEQYF. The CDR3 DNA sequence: TGTGCCAGCAGTGAAGCTGGTCCCTACGAGCAGTACTTC.